The sequence of this T cell receptor beta chain was determined in a study of blood T cell repertoires in COVID-19. Study context: In each case, the material was cDNA or gDNA derived from T cells, B-cell-depleted T cells, or PBMCs.

Participants, about 18 to 90 years old, spanned 25 or so US areas. Cohort allocation depended upon clinical history that participants reported. Cohort 3 donors were reported recovered after two negative PCRs, clearance, or symptom resolution. Profiling relied on immunoSEQ multiplex PCR, and the TCRdb table lists in-frame clones only, not all of them. Here the sample spans about 180,000 clones, over 75% being singletons. V was trimmed by 8 bases and J by 7 bases, leaving 14 bases between them. The CDR3 has 12 residues. Germline V lookup: CDR1 MNHEY, CDR2 SMNVEV (reference sequence). The V call is TRBV27, the J call TRBJ1-2; unclear D gene. Sequenced material: PBMCs or T cells enriched from blood (not recorded which). This TCR was sampled from a woman younger than 30 who had recovered from COVID-19. CDR3 DNA sequence: TGTGCCAGCGCCCGAGCGGGGAGTGGCTACACCTTC. Its protein product is CASARAGSGYTF.